These 25 T cell receptor beta chains were all obtained from the same sample, sequenced in a study of shared clonotypes between healthy human individuals. Measured with immunoSEQ multiplex PCR; TCRdb has only the in-frame clones, and not every one. Among approximately 1,500,000 clones listed, around 95% were seen once. Specimen: naive CD4+ T cells sorted from blood. The subset: CD45RA+ positively selected. Receptors were obtained from a man younger than 40 in good health.

This clone was detected a few times. This chain connects TRBV6-1 to TRBJ2-7; D remains unclear. The CDR3 is made up of 14 amino acids. V was shortened by 5 bases and J by 6 bases, with 17 bases between the two germline ends. Germline CDR1 MNHNS, CDR2 SASEGT. CDR3 protein: CASSLSVPGSEQYF. The CDR3 DNA sequence: TGTGCCAGCAGTCTCAGTGTCCCGGGCTCCGAGCAGTACTTC.

V usage is TRBV6-4 and J usage is TRBJ2-3; tentative D call: TRBD2 (5 bases). Trimming removed 5 bases at V and 4 bases at J, with 13 bases between. Germline V gene sequence: CDR1 MRHNA, CDR2 SNTAGT. CDR3 length: 14 residues. The CDR3 DNA follows: TGTGCCAGCAGTAACCAGGCGGGCGCAGATACGCAGTATTTT. Protein sequence: CASSNQAGADTQYF.

The V gene is TRBV28, the J gene TRBJ2-1, with D perhaps given as TRBD1 or TRBD2 (5 bases each). CDR3 length: 15 residues. V gave up 3 bases and J gave up 6 bases, with 15 bases separating them. CDR1 and CDR2 from the germline V gene are MDHEN and SYDVKM. This chain's CDR3 is CASSFMGTRSNEQFF. For the CDR3, the DNA is TGTGCCAGCAGTTTCATGGGGACGAGAAGCAATGAGCAGTTCTTC. The full variable domain, completed using reference TRBV28 and TRBJ2-1, is DVKVTQSSRYLVKRTGEKVFLECVQDMDHENMFWYRQDPGLGLRLIYFSYDVKMKEKGDIPEGYSVSREKKERFSLILESASTNQTSMYLCASSFMGTRSNEQFFGPGTRLTVL.

V usage is TRBV9 and J usage is TRBJ2-2, with D possibly TRBD1 on 5 matching bases. Germline V CDR1 and CDR2: SGDLS, YYNGEE. The CDR3 sequence is 13 residues long. Trimming took 3 bases from V and 6 from J, leaving 9 bases between them. CDR3 sequence reads: CASSGQLAGELFF. DNA of the CDR3: TGTGCCAGCAGCGGACAGTTGGCCGGGGAGCTGTTTTTT.

This clone showed up just once. This sequence joins TRBV14 and TRBJ2-5, with 11 bases fitting TRBD1. The V gene end was trimmed by 4 bases and the J gene end by 0 bases; junction bases not matched to a gene: 4. CDR3 length: 16 amino acids. The germline V gene encodes CDR1 SGHDN and CDR2 FVKESK. CDR3 in amino acids: CASSRRTGGDQETQYF. The CDR3 DNA reads as TGTGCCAGCAGCCGCCGGACAGGGGGCGACCAAGAGACCCAGTACTTC.

Notes on this clone: This sample includes further DNA sequences coding for the same CDR3. V is TRBV18 and J is TRBJ2-3; D is possibly TRBD1 (5 bases). CDR1 KGHSH and CDR2 LQKENI come from the germline V gene. The V end was cut by 4 bases, the J end by 1 base, with 9 bases between. CDR3 length: 14 residues. Here the CDR3 reads CASSLDRGTDTQYF. The CDR3 DNA sequence: TGTGCCAGCTCACTCGACAGAGGCACAGATACGCAGTATTTT.

The chain is built from TRBV7-2 and TRBJ2-1; D gene uncertain. V lost 1 base, J lost 5 bases, and 21 bases lay in between. Per the germline V gene, CDR1 is SGHTA and CDR2 is FQGNSA. This CDR3 contains 18 residues. The CDR3 region is CASSLVYPLPNHDNEQFF. The CDR3 DNA reads TGTGCCAGCAGCTTAGTCTATCCCCTCCCCAACCATGACAATGAGCAGTTCTTC.

The rearrangement links TRBV6-6 to TRBJ2-7; D assignment may be TRBD1 or TRBD2 (5 bases each). The CDR3 has 14 residues. With 5 bases removed from V and 2 bases from J, the gap between germline ends came to 13 bases. In germline, CDR1 is MNHNY, CDR2 SVGAGI (reference sequence). The CDR3 reads CASSVLGAAYEQYF. The CDR3 DNA reads as TGTGCCAGCAGTGTCCTCGGGGCGGCCTACGAGCAGTACTTC.

The count of this clone is one. DNA of the CDR3: TGTGCCAGCAGCAAAAGGACAGGGATAAACTACGAGCAGTACTTC. The encoded protein is CASSKRTGINYEQYF. The chain combines TRBV21-1 with TRBJ2-7; TRBD1, the table's D call, lacks a check against the DNA. TRBV21-1 is designated a pseudogene. The length of the CDR3 is 15 residues.

The V call is TRBV5-1, the J call TRBJ2-5, with a possible D match to TRBD1 (5 bases). CDR3 length: 13 residues. Germline-derived CDR1 and CDR2 are SGHRS and YFSETQ. V was trimmed by 5 bases and J by 5 bases, leaving 13 bases between them. The CDR3 loop reads CASRPDIRETQYF. As DNA, the CDR3 is TGCGCCAGCAGGCCGGACATTAGGGAGACCCAGTACTTC.

Concerning this clone itself: An end of the junction differs from the germline gene, which may be a read error. This chain connects TRBV11-2 to TRBJ2-7; no firm D call. This CDR3 has 12 residues. From germline, CDR1 is SGHAT and CDR2 FQNNGV. Written as DNA, the CDR3 is TGTGCCAGCAGCTCTCAATTGGGGTTGTTACACTTC. As protein: CASSSQLGLLHF.

The chain links TRBV5-4 to TRBJ2-2, with no clear D. Trimming removed 5 bases from V and 0 bases from J, with 8 bases in between. The V gene's germline CDR1 is SGHNT and CDR2 YYREEE (reference sequence). This CDR3 is built from 14 residues. CDR3 in amino acids: CASSIGSNTGELFF. In DNA, the CDR3 is TGTGCCAGCAGTATTGGATCGAACACCGGGGAGCTGTTTTTT.

The genes are TRBV5-1 and TRBJ1-2; unclear D gene. Trimming removed 4 bases from V and 0 bases from J, with 13 bases in between. Per germline, CDR1 SGHRS and CDR2 YFSETQ. This CDR3 is built from 15 residues. For the CDR3, the DNA is TGCGCCAGCAGCCCCTCGCCGGGAGCTAACTATGGCTACACCTTC. It encodes CASSPSPGANYGYTF. Drawing the rest from reference TRBV5-1 and TRBJ1-2, the complete variable domain is KAGVTQTPRYLIKTRGQQVTLSCSPISGHRSVSWYQQTPGQGLQFLFEYFSETQRNKGNFPGRFSGRQFSNSRSEMNVSTLELGDSALYLCASSPSPGANYGYTFGSGTRLTVV.

J is TRBJ1-5 and V is TRBV10-2; D unresolved. The CDR3 loop spans 13 amino acids. The V and J ends lost 6 bases and 2 bases respectively, with 8 bases between them. CDR1 WSHSY and CDR2 SAAADI come from the germline V gene. CDR3 sequence (DNA): TGCGCCAGCAGAGGGTTGCGCAATCAGCCCCAGCATTTT. It yields the protein CASRGLRNQPQHF.

The J gene is TRBJ2-7, the V gene TRBV7-2; D possibly corresponds to TRBD2 (7 bases). Between the trimmed V and J ends, which lost 1 base and 6 bases, there was a span of 13 bases. Germline lookup yields CDR1 SGHTA and CDR2 FQGNSA. The length of the CDR3 is 14 residues. CDR3 loop: CASSLVGGAREQYF. CDR3 DNA sequence: TGTGCCAGCAGCTTAGTTGGGGGGGCGCGCGAGCAGTACTTC. The whole variable domain, remainder taken from reference TRBV7-2 and TRBJ2-7, is GAGVSQSPSNKVTEKGKDVELRCDPISGHTALYWYRQSLGQGLEFLIYFQGNSAPDKSGLPSDRFSAERTGGSVSTLTIQRTQQEDSAVYLCASSLVGGAREQYFGPGTRLTVT.

The chain joins TRBV2 to TRBJ1-5; D call uncertain. This CDR3 is 13 amino acids long. Trimming shortened V by 7 bases and J by 4 bases, and 11 bases separated the two germline ends. Germline CDR1 reads SNHLY; CDR2 reads FYNNEI. The chain's CDR3 is CASTLLGNQPQHF. The DNA for the CDR3 is TGTGCCAGCACCCTGCTGGGAAATCAGCCCCAGCATTTT. Full variable domain (missing parts from reference TRBV2 and TRBJ1-5): EPEVTQTPSHQVTQMGQEVILRCVPISNHLYFYWYRQILGQKVEFLVSFYNNEISEKSEIFDDQFSVERPDGSNFTLKIRSTKLEDSAMYFCASTLLGNQPQHFGDGTRLSIL.

The gene calls are TRBV18 and TRBJ1-5; TRBD1 agrees at 8 bases. The CDR3 spans 18 residues. The V gene end was trimmed by 3 bases and the J gene end by 4 bases; junction bases not matched to a gene: 14. Germline loops: CDR1 KGHSH, CDR2 LQKENI. The CDR3 nucleotides read TGTGCCAGCTCACCTATTAGGACAGGGATTGGGAGGAATCAGCCCCAGCATTTT. The encoded protein is CASSPIRTGIGRNQPQHF.

The chain joins TRBV7-3 to TRBJ2-5; TRBD1 or TRBD2 may be the D gene (5 bases each). CDR3 size: 14 residues. Germline V gene sequence: CDR1 SGHTA, CDR2 FQGTGA. Trimming took off 3 bases at V and 4 bases at J, with 12 bases between the two ends. CDR3: CASSFEGQGETQYF. Here the CDR3 DNA reads TGTGCCAGCAGCTTCGAGGGGCAAGGAGAGACCCAGTACTTC.

V usage is TRBV7-9 and J usage is TRBJ2-7; TRBD2 might be the D (5 bases). The germline gives CDR1 SEHNR, CDR2 FQNEAQ (reference sequence). This CDR3 spans 17 amino acids. Deletions cut 1 base from V and 0 bases from J, with 16 bases between. The CDR3 sequence: CASSLDVRRHISYEQYF. The CDR3 DNA sequence: TGTGCCAGCAGCTTAGATGTGCGGAGGCACATCTCCTACGAGCAGTACTTC.

The V and J genes are TRBV2 and TRBJ2-3; no firm D call. The CDR3 totals 15 residues. Deletions cut 10 bases from V and 0 bases from J, with 17 bases between. The germline CDR1 and CDR2 sequences are SNHLY and FYNNEI. The CDR3 coding sequence is TGTGCCACCGACTCCGGCGGTGCTAGCACAGATACGCAGTATTTT. Protein sequence: CATDSGGASTDTQYF.

This sequence joins TRBV6-6 and TRBJ2-1; 7 bases align to TRBD1. CDR3 length: 15 amino acids. J was trimmed by 7 bases and V by 6 bases; bases with no gene match: 12. Germline V gene data show CDR1 as MNHNY and CDR2 as SVGAGI (reference sequence). The CDR3 sequence is CASRGLGTDHNEQFF. The CDR3 DNA sequence: TGTGCCAGCAGGGGCCTCGGGACAGATCATAATGAGCAGTTCTTC.

The genes are TRBV7-9 and TRBJ2-7; 7 nucleotides line up with TRBD2. Germline V gene sequence: CDR1 SEHNR, CDR2 FQNEAQ (reference sequence). The ends lost 5 bases at V and 0 bases at J; junction bases unmatched: 10. This CDR3 has 16 amino acids. The CDR3 loop reads CASSPRSSGPSYEQYF. The CDR3, as DNA: TGTGCCAGCAGCCCTCGAAGTAGCGGGCCCTCCTACGAGCAGTACTTC.

This chain uses TRBV30 with TRBJ1-1, with a possible D match to TRBD1 (5 bases). There are 11 residues in the CDR3. V lost 0 bases and J lost 11, with 10 bases in between. Germline CDR1 is GTSNPN and CDR2 is SVGIG (reference sequence). CDR3 nucleotide sequence: TGTGCCTGGAGTGTAGGGGCGGTGGCTTTCTTT. Amino acid sequence: CAWSVGAVAFF. The whole variable domain, filled in from reference TRBV30 and TRBJ1-1, reads SQTIHQWPATLVQPVGSPLSLECTVEGTSNPNLYWYRQAAGRGLQLLFYSVGIGQISSEVPQNLSASRPQDRQFILSSKKLLLSDSGFYLCAWSVGAVAFFGQGTRLTVV.

This sequence joins TRBV7-9 and TRBJ2-1; D gene uncertain. V dropped 1 base and J dropped 7 bases, with 2 bases sitting between them. The CDR3 is 11 residues long. The germline gives CDR1 SEHNR, CDR2 FQNEAQ (reference sequence). The CDR3 sequence is CASSLENEQFF. The CDR3 DNA reads as TGTGCCAGCAGCTTAGAAAATGAGCAGTTCTTC. The full variable domain, with the rest looked up from reference TRBV7-9 and TRBJ2-1, is DTGVSQNPRHKITKRGQNVTFRCDPISEHNRLYWYRQTLGQGPEFLTYFQNEAQLEKSRLLSDRFSAERPKGSFSTLEIQRTEQGDSAMYLCASSLENEQFFGPGTRLTVL.

The chain uses TRBV29-1 and TRBJ1-1; D is uncertain. Deletions cut 1 base from V and 5 bases from J, with 11 bases between. The germline CDR1 and CDR2 sequences are SQVTM and ANQGSEA. This CDR3 has 13 amino acids. This CDR3 reads CSVEGLFGTEAFF. The CDR3 nucleotides are TGCAGCGTTGAAGGACTGTTTGGAACTGAAGCTTTCTTT.